Below are 9 T cell receptor beta chains sequenced from a single sample in a study of blood T cell repertoires in COVID-19. Sequenced by immunoSEQ multiplex PCR; TCRdb stores in-frame clones only, minus some. Seen here are 250,000 to 350,000 clones, roughly 91% observed once, and the top ten hold around 0.8%. The sample consisted of peripheral blood. The receptors here all came from a man aged 30-40 years with acute or convalescent COVID-19.

The rearrangement joins TRBV5-1 to TRBJ1-2, with D unresolved. Germline V gives CDR1 SGHRS, CDR2 YFSETQ. CDR3 length: 17 residues. V lost 0 bases to trimming and J lost 5 bases, with 20 bases between them. The CDR3 reads CASSLGSAGAVGYGYTF. In nucleotides, the CDR3 is TGCGCCAGCAGCTTGGGATCCGCGGGCGCTGTAGGGTATGGCTACACCTTC.

In its sample, this clone was seen a few times. The CDR3 sequence is CASSLQPPAGNQPQHF. DNA for the CDR3: TGTGCCAGCAGCTTACAGCCCCCAGCGGGCAATCAGCCCCAGCATTTT. The chain carries TRBV11-1 and TRBJ1-5, with D uncertain. This CDR3 is built from 16 residues. Germline CDR1 SGHAT, CDR2 FQDESV (reference sequence). V gave up 2 bases and J gave up 2 bases, with 13 bases separating them. The whole variable domain, remainder taken from reference TRBV11-1 and TRBJ1-5, is EAEVAQSPRYKITEKSQAVAFWCDPISGHATLYWYRQILGQGPELLVQFQDESVVDDSQLPKDRFSAERLKGVDSTLKIQPAELGDSAMYLCASSLQPPAGNQPQHFGDGTRLSIL.

The chain recombines TRBV5-1 with TRBJ2-2; D is uncertain. The CDR3 contains 15 residues. V lost 6 bases to trimming and J lost 0 bases, with 12 bases between them. In germline, CDR1 is SGHRS, CDR2 YFSETQ. The CDR3: CASTKYKTNTGELFF. CDR3 DNA sequence: TGCGCCAGCACCAAGTACAAGACGAACACCGGGGAGCTGTTTTTT.

CDR3 protein: CASSARVSGGTEAFF. CDR3 sequence (DNA): TGTGCCAGCAGCGCCAGGGTCTCGGGGGGCACTGAAGCTTTCTTT. The V call is TRBV9, the J call TRBJ1-1; D perhaps matches TRBD1 (5 bases). This CDR3 comprises 15 residues. V lost 3 bases, J lost 4 bases, and 16 bases lay in between. The germline gives CDR1 SGDLS, CDR2 YYNGEE.

This clone occurred once. The chain joins TRBV5-5 to TRBJ2-7; D is unclear. In germline, CDR1 is SGHKS, CDR2 YYEKEE (reference sequence). The CDR3 consists of 15 residues. V lost 1 base to trimming and J lost 1 base, with 12 bases between them. The DNA of the CDR3 is TGTGCCAGCAGCTTGTCGATGACACCTTCCTACGAGCAGTACTTC. It codes for CASSLSMTPSYEQYF.

CDR3: CASKPGILNQPQHF. In DNA, the CDR3 is TGTGCCAGCAAACCAGGGATACTCAATCAGCCCCAGCATTTT. This chain joins TRBV28 and TRBJ1-5; TRBD1 is a possible D gene (5 bases). The CDR3 consists of 14 residues. Germline V gives CDR1 MDHEN, CDR2 SYDVKM. V gave up 7 bases and J gave up 3 bases, with 13 bases separating them.

This chain links TRBV5-4 with TRBJ1-5, with D possibly being TRBD1 (5 bases). The germline gives CDR1 SGHNT, CDR2 YYREEE (reference sequence). The CDR3 sequence is 13 residues long. Trimming stripped 6 bases from V and 6 bases from J, with 13 bases between. The CDR3 loop is CASKQTDAQPQHF. The CDR3 nucleotides are TGTGCCAGCAAACAGACAGATGCTCAGCCCCAGCATTTT.

The chain is built from TRBV30 and TRBJ2-7; TRBD1 is a possible D gene (6 bases). Trimming cost V 2 bases and J 1 base, with 15 bases left between them. The CDR3 length is 15 residues. Germline V lookup: CDR1 GTSNPN, CDR2 SVGIG (reference sequence). The CDR3 region has the DNA TGTGCCTGGAGTCTCAGGACAGTCCAATCCTACGAGCAGTACTTC. It yields the protein CAWSLRTVQSYEQYF.

CDR3 nucleotides: TGTGCCAGCAGCCCGGACAGGGGCGAGCAGTACTTC. Residues: CASSPDRGEQYF. The J gene is TRBJ2-7, the V gene TRBV7-9, with 9 bases aligning to TRBD1. Unmatched junction bases numbered 2, after V lost 5 bases and J lost 6 bases. CDR1 SEHNR and CDR2 FQNEAQ come from the germline V gene (reference sequence). The CDR3 is 12 residues long.